This TCR beta chain originates from a study of blood T cells in healthy people across ages. Study-wide findings and caveats: Roughly linear declines in TCR beta diversity per million T cells occurred with age. Naive T cell percentage strongly correlated with TCR beta diversity.

This clonotype was observed a few times. No antigen is known for it. CDR3 length: 18 amino acids. Trimming at V came to 2 bases and at J to 8 bases, leaving 12 bases not matched to a gene. Germline CDR1 reads SGDLS; CDR2 reads YYNGEE. Then a second PCR, running roughly 7 to 11 cycles, was carried out with a sample-barcoded 5' primer and a J-beta primer mix. TCRdb re-derived calls from the 5' RACE reads in MiXCR, one entry per CDR3 protein. The sample contains 1.5 million to 2 million distinct CDR3 sequences, roughly two fifths of which appear only once. A minimum of 7 million PBMCs was isolated per sample.

The V call is TRBV9, the J call TRBJ2-1, with 14 bases matching TRBD2. The sequencing input was blood. The source is a human donor in good health. The CDR3 protein is CASSVSRLAGGLGDEQFF. CDR3 sequence (DNA): TGTGCCAGCAGCGTTAGCCGACTAGCGGGGGGGCTAGGCGATGAGCAGTTCTTC.